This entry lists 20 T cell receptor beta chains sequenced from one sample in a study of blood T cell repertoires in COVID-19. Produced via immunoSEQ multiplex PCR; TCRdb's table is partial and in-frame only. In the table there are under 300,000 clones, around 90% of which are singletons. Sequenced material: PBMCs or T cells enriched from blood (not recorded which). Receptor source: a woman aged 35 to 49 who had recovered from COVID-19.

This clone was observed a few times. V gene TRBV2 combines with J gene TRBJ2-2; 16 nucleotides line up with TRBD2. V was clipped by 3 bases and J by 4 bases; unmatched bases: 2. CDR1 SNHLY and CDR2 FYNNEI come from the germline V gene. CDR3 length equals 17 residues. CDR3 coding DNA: TGTGCCAGCAGTGAGGGACTAGCGGGAGGGCCCACCGGGGAGCTGTTTTTT. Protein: CASSEGLAGGPTGELFF.

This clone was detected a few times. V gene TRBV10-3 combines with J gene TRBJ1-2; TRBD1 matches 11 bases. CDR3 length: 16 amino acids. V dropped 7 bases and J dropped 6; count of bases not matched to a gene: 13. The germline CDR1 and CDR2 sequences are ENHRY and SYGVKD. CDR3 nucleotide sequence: TGTGCCATCACCAACACGATAGGACAGGGGGCACATGGCTACACCTTC. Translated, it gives CAITNTIGQGAHGYTF.

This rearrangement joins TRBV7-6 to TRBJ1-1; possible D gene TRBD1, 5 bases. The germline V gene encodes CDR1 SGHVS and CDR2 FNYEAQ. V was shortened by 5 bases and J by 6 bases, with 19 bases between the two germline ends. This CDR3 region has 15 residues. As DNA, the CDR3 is TGTGCCAGCAGCCACATGGTCGGGGGTGCGGCTGAAGCTTTCTTT. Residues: CASSHMVGGAAEAFF.

The CDR3 DNA reads as TGTGCCAGTAGTATTCGAGGAACAGGGAATAGCAATCAGCCCCAGCATTTT. Translation gives CASSIRGTGNSNQPQHF. The chain combines TRBV19 with TRBJ1-5, with D possibly matching TRBD1 (6 bases). The CDR3 runs 17 residues. Trimming cost V 3 bases and J 0 bases, with 15 bases left between them. The germline V gene has CDR1 LNHDA and CDR2 SQIVND (reference sequence).

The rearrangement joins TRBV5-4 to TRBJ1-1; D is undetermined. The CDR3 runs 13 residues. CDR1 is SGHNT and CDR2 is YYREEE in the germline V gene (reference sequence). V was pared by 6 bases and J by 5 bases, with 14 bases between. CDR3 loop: CASTRPFGTEAFF. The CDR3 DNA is TGTGCCAGCACCCGTCCGTTCGGGACTGAAGCTTTCTTT.

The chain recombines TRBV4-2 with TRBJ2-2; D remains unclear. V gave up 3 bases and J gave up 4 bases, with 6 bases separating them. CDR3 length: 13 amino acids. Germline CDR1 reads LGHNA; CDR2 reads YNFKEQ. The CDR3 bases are TGTGCCAGCAGCCACGGAGCCACCGGGGAGCTGTTTTTT. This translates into CASSHGATGELFF.

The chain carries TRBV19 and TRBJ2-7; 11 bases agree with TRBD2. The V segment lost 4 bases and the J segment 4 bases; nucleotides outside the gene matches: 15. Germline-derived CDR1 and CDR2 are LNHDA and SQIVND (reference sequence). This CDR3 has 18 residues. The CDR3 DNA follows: TGTGCCAGTAGTACTCTAGCGGGAGGATTCCACGGCGATTACGAGCAGTACTTC. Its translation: CASSTLAGGFHGDYEQYF.

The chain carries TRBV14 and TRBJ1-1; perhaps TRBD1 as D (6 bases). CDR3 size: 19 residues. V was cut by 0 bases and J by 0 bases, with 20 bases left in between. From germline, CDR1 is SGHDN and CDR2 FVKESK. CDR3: CASSQDYLGERTVNTEAFF. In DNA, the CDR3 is TGTGCCAGCAGCCAAGATTATTTAGGGGAGAGGACAGTGAACACTGAAGCTTTCTTT.

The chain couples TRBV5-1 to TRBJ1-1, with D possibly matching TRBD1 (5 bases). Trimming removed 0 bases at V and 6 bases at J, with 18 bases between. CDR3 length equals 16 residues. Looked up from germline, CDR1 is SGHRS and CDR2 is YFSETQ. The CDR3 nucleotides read TGCGCCAGCAGCTTGGACAACGGGGGTTGGGGCGCTGAAGCTTTCTTT. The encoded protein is CASSLDNGGWGAEAFF.

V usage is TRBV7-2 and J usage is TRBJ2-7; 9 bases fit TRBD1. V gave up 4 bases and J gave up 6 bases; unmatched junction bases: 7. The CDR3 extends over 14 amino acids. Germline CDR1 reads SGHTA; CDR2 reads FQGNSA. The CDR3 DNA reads TGTGCCAGCAGCTCCGGGACAGGGATCCTCGAGCAGTACTTC. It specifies CASSSGTGILEQYF.

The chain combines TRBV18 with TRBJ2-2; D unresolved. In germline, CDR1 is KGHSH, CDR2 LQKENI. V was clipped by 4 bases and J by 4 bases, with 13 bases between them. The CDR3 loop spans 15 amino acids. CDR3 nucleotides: TGTGCCAGCTCACGAGACGCCCTAGTCACCGGGGAGCTGTTTTTT. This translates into CASSRDALVTGELFF. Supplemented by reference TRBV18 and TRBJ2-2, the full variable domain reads NAGVMQNPRHLVRRRGQEARLRCSPMKGHSHVYWYRQLPEEGLKFMVYLQKENIIDESGMPKERFSAEFPKEGPSILRIQQVVRGDSAAYFCASSRDALVTGELFFGEGSRLTVL.

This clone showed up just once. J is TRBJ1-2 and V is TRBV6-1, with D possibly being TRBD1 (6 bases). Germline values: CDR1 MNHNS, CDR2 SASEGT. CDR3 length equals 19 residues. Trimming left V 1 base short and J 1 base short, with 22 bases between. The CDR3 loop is CASSEVSWRTVVVNYGYTF. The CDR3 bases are TGTGCCAGCAGTGAAGTGAGTTGGCGGACAGTAGTTGTTAACTATGGCTACACCTTC.

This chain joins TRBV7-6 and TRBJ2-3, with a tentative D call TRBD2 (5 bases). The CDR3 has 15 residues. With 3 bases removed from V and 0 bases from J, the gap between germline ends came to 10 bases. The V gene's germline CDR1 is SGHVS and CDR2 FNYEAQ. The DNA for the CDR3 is TGTGCCAGCAGCTTGATCGGGATGAGCACAGATACGCAGTATTTT. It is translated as CASSLIGMSTDTQYF. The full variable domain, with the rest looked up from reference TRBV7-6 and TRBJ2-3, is GAGVSQSPRYKVTKRGQDVALRCDPISGHVSLYWYRQALGQGPEFLTYFNYEAQQDKSGLPNDRFSAERPEGSISTLTIQRTEQRDSAMYRCASSLIGMSTDTQYFGPGTRLTVL.

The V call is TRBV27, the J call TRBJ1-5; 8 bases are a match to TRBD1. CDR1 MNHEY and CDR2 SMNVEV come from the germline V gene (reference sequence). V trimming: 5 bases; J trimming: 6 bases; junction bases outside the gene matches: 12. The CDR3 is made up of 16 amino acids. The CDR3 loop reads CASSTTTGGRGQPQHF. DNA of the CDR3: TGTGCCAGCAGTACAACCACAGGGGGGAGAGGTCAGCCCCAGCATTTT.

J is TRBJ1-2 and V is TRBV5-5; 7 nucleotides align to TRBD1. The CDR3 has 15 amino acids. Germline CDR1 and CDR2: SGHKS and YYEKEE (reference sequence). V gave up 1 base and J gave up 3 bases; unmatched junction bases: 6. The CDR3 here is CASSLSRGEDYGYTF. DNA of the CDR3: TGTGCCAGCAGCTTGTCCAGGGGGGAAGACTATGGCTACACCTTC.

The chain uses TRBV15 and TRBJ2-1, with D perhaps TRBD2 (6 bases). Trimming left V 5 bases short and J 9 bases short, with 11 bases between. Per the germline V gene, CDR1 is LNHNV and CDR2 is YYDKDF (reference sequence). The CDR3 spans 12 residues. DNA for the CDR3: TGTGCCACCAGCCCGCCCGGGGGTGAGCAGTTCTTC. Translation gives CATSPPGGEQFF. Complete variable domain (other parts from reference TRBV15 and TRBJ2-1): DAMVIQNPRYQVTQFGKPVTLSCSQTLNHNVMYWYQQKSSQAPKLLFHYYDKDFNNEADTPDNFQSRRPNTSFCFLDIRSPGLGDTAMYLCATSPPGGEQFFGPGTRLTVL.

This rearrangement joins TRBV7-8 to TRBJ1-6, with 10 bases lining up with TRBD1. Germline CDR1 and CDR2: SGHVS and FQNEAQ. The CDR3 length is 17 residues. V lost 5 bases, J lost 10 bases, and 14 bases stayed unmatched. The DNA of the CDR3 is TGTGCCAGCAGCCGATACGGGGGGGGGACAGGGGAATCACCCCTCCACTTT. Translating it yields CASSRYGGGTGESPLHF.

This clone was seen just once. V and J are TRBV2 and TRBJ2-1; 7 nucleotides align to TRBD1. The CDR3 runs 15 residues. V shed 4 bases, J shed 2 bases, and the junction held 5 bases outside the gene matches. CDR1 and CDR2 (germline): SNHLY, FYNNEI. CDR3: CASSGQGTAYNEQFF. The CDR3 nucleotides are TGTGCCAGCAGTGGACAGGGAACGGCCTACAATGAGCAGTTCTTC.

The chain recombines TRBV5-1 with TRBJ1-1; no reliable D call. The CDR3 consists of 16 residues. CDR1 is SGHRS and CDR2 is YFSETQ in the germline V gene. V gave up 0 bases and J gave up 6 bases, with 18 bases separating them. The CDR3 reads CASSLGLRVEDAEAFF. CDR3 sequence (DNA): TGCGCCAGCAGCTTGGGTCTGCGGGTTGAGGACGCTGAAGCTTTCTTT.

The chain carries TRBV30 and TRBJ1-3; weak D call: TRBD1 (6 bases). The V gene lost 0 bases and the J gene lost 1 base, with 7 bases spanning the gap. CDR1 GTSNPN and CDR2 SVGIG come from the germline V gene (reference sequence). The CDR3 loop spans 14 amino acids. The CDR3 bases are TGTGCCTGGAGTGTCCAGGGGTCTGGAAACACCATATATTTT. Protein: CAWSVQGSGNTIYF.